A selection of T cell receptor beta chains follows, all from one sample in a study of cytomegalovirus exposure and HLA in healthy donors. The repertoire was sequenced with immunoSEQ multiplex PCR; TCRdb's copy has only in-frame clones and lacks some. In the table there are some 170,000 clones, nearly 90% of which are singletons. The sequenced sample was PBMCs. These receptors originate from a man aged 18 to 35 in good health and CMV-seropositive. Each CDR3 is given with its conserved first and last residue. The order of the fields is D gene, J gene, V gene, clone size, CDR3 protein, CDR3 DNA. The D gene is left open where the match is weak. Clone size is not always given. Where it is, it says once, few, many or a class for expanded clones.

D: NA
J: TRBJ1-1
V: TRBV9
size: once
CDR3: CASSVGPGLNTEAFF
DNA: TGTGCCAGCAGCGTAGGTCCGGGTTTGAACACTGAAGCTTTCTTT

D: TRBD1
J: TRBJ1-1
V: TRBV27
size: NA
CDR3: CASRLGQGNTEAFF
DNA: TGTGCCAGCAGATTGGGACAGGGTAACACTGAAGCTTTCTTT

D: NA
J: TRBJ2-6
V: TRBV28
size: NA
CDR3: CASTTPGNGANVLTF
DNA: TGTGCCAGCACCACCCCAGGGAACGGGGCCAACGTCCTGACTTTC

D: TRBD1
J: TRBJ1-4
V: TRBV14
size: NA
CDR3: CASSTRDRPATNEKLFF
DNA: TGTGCCAGCAGCACCCGGGACAGGCCCGCAACTAATGAAAAACTGTTTTTT

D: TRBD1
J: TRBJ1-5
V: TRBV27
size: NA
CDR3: CASKLTGNNQPQHF
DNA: TGTGCCAGCAAATTGACAGGGAACAATCAGCCCCAGCATTTT

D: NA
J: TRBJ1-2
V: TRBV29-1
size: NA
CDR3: CSVGIRGADYGYTF
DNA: TGCAGCGTTGGAATCCGGGGGGCTGACTATGGCTACACCTTC

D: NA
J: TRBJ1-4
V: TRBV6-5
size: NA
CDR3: CASSYSTPGVSEKLFF
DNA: TGTGCCAGCAGTTACTCGACTCCGGGAGTTTCGGAAAAACTGTTTTTT

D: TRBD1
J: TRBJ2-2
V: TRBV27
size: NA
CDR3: CASSTPTGGSNTGELFF
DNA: TGTGCCAGCAGTACACCCACAGGGGGTTCGAACACCGGGGAGCTGTTTTTT

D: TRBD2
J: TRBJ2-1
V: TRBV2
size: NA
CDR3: CASNPGTSGSLSSYNEQFF
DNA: TGTGCCAGCAATCCCGGGACTAGCGGGAGTTTGAGCTCCTACAATGAGCAGTTCTTC

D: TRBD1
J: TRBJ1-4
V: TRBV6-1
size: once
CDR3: CASSGRQGVEKLFF
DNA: TGTGCCAGCAGTGGTCGACAGGGTGTGGAAAAACTGTTTTTT

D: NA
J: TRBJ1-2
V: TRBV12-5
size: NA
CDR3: CASGLTPGGYGYTF
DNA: TGTGCTAGTGGTTTGACGCCGGGGGGATATGGCTACACCTTC

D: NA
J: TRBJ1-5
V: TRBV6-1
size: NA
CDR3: CASRPEGSESQPQHF
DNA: TGTGCCAGCAGGCCGGAGGGGTCGGAGAGTCAGCCCCAGCATTTT

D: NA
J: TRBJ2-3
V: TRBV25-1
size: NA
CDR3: CASSDGNTDTQYF
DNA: TGTGCCAGCTCGGACGGGAACACAGATACGCAGTATTTT

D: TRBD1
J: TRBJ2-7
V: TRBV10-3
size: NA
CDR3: CAISESIQGYEQYF
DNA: TGTGCCATCAGTGAGTCAATACAGGGGTACGAGCAGTACTTC

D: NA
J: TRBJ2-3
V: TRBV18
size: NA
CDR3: CASSIRQLSTDTQYF
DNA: TGTGCCAGCTCAATTAGACAGCTTAGCACAGATACGCAGTATTTT

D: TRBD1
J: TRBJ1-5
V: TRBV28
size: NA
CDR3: CASSLLSGGGSNQPQHF
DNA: TGTGCCAGCAGTTTATTGTCAGGGGGCGGGAGCAATCAGCCCCAGCATTTT

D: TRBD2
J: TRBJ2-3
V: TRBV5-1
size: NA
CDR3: CASSLGQGRLAGASADTQYF
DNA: TGCGCCAGCAGCTTGGGGCAGGGAAGACTAGCGGGAGCGTCCGCGGATACGCAGTATTTT

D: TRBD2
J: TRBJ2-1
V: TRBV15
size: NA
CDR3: CATSRTSGSTGEQFF
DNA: TGTGCCACCAGCAGAACTAGCGGGAGTACGGGTGAGCAGTTCTTC

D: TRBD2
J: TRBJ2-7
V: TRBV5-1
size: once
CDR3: CASSLAGLALSYEQYF
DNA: TGCGCCAGCAGCTTGGCGGGACTAGCGCTCTCCTACGAGCAGTACTTC

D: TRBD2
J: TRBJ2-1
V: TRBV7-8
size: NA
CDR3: CASSLERAGLLNEQFF
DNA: TGTGCCAGCAGCTTAGAACGAGCGGGACTCCTGAATGAGCAGTTCTTC

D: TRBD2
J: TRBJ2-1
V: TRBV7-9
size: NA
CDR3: CASSLGTSGNNEQFF
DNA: TGTGCCAGCAGCTTGGGGACTAGCGGGAACAATGAGCAGTTCTTC